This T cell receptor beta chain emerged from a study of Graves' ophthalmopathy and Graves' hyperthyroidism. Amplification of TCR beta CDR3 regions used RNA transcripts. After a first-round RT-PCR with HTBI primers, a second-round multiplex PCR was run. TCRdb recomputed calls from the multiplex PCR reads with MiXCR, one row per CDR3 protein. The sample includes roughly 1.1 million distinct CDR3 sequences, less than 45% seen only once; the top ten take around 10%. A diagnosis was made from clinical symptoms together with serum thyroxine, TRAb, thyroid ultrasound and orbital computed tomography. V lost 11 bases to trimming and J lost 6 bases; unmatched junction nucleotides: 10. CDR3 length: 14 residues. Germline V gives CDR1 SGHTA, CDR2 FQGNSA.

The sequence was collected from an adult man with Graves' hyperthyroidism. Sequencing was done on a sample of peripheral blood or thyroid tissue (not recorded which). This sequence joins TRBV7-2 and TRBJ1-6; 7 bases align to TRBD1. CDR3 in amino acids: CARQAGGVNSPLHF. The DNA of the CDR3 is TGTGCCCGCCAGGCAGGGGGAGTTAATTCACCCCTCCACTTT.